This T cell receptor beta chain was recorded in a study of PD-1 blockade in mismatch repair-deficient tumors. Only in-frame clones appear in the TCRdb table, and some are missing; sequencing was by immunoSEQ multiplex PCR. Of more than 90,000 clones detected, 60% to 85% appear once; the ten largest clones hold around 4.7%. This clone was picked up a small number of times. The material sequenced was peripheral blood, taken about 13 months after starting pembrolizumab. This clonotype originated in an adult with mismatch repair-deficient cancer.

Written as DNA, the CDR3 is TGTGCCAGCGCTGGGCGAGGCTACACCTTC. As protein: CASAGRGYTF. The chain couples TRBV25-1 to TRBJ1-2; D is unresolved. Germline assignment: CDR1 MGHDK and CDR2 SYGVNS. The V end lost 8 bases, the J end lost 8 bases, and 9 bases lay between the germline ends. The CDR3 spans 10 residues.